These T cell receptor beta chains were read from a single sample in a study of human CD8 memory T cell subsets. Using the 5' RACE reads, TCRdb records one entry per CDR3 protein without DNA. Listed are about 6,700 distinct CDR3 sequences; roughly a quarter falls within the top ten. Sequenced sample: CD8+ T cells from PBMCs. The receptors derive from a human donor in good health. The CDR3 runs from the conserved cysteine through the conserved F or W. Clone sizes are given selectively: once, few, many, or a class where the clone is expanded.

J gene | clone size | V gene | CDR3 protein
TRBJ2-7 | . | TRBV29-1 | CSVEDIQGGYEQYF
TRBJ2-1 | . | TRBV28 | CASSSSAGGTSSYNEQFF
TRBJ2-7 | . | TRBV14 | CASNSGAYEQYF
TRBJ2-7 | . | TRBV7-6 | CASSSTSGMEQYF
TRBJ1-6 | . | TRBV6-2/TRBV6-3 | CASSYSLRGGLHF
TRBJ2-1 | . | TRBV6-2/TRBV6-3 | CASSYTSSYNEQFF
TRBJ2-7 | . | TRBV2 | CASSEVARYEQYF
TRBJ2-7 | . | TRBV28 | CASSSTSRGPYYEQYF
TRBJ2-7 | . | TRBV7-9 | CASSPMGAYEQYF
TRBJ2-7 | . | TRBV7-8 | CASSLALDIYEQYF
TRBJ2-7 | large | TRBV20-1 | CSARDLGPSDEQYF
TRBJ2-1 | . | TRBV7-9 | CASSLALTDSYNEQFF
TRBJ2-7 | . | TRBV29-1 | CSVEDRGGYEQYF
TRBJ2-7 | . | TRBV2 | CASSVVTYEQYF
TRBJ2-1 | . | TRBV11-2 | CASSSDYPYNEQFF
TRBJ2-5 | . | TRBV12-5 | CASGLAGGSQETQYF
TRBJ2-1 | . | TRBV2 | CASSGGTSGRDNEQFF
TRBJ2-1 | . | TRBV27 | CASSSPSGSHEQFF
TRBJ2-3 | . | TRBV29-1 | CSVEEVADTNTDTQYF
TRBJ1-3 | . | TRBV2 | CASSARGAAGNTIYF
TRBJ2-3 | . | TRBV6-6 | CASSYFGPSTDTQYF
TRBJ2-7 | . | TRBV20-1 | CSARLSGQGRSEQYF